This T cell receptor beta chain emerged from a study of blood T cell repertoires in COVID-19. At the level of the study: Acute and convalescent COVID-19 specimens originated in the United States, Italy and Spain.

V was trimmed by 1 base and J by 4 bases, leaving 14 bases between them. Germline values: CDR1 SGHTA, CDR2 FQGTGA. The CDR3 totals 16 residues. Per the authors' pipeline: From reference gene primer amplification, estimates of nucleated cell counts were derived. The table came from immunoSEQ multiplex PCR; TCRdb's copy has only in-frame clones and leaves some out. V and J calls and clone size follow that table, whereas D and trimming were derived from the DNA. The table includes 65,000 to 80,000 clones, roughly four fifths detected once. This clone was seen a handful of times. The V and J genes are TRBV7-3 and TRBJ2-1, with TRBD2 as a possible D gene (5 bases). This receptor was identified in a man aged 50 or older with acute or convalescent COVID-19. The sample comprised peripheral blood. The CDR3 sequence: CASSLIGSDRYNEQFF. CDR3 coding DNA: TGTGCCAGCAGCTTAATTGGTAGCGATAGATACAATGAGCAGTTCTTC.